These T cell receptor beta chains were read from a single sample in a study of tumor and adjacent non-tumor tissue in lung cancer. One entry per CDR3 protein, called by TCRdb with MiXCR from the multiplex PCR reads. The sample has 55,000 to 75,000 distinct CDR3 sequences; 50% to 60% are singletons. The sample was lung tumor tissue. The receptors were gathered from a man aged 45-65 years with non-small cell lung cancer. The CDR3 runs from the conserved cysteine through the conserved F or W. The D gene is left open where the match is weak. Clone size, where shown, is once, few, many, or a class for clones that have expanded.

TRBV15	few	NA	TRBJ2-1	TGTGCCACCAGCAAGGGACACAGCACCAATGAGCAGTTCTTC	CATSKGHSTNEQFF
TRBV6-5	NA	TRBD2	TRBJ2-1	TGTGCCAGCAGCCCCCCGACTAGCGGGGGCCGGGATGAGCAGTTATTC	CASSPPTSGGRDEQLF
TRBV29-1	NA	NA	TRBJ2-6	TGCAGCGTTGGAGAGTTTGGAGTCAACGTCCCGACTTTC	CSVGEFGVNVPTF
TRBV11-2	NA	NA	TRBJ1-5	TGTGCCAACAGACAGGCGGGGGGCAGGGGAGGCAATCATCCCCAGCATTTT	CANRQAGGRGGNHPQHF
TRBV6-2/TRBV6-3	few	NA	TRBJ1-2	TGTGCCAGCAGAGGGGGAAGGGCGTCCTATGGCTACACCTTC	CASRGGRASYGYTF
TRBV6-1	NA	NA	TRBJ2-4	TGTGCCAGCAGTAAATTGGTGGCAGTTCCTCGGGGTACCAAAAACATTCAGTACTTC	CASSKLVAVPRGTKNIQYF
TRBV4-2	NA	NA	TRBJ2-1	TGTGCCAGCATCCAAGACATCCAGCGTGAGTTATCTTACAATGAGCAGTTCTTC	CASIQDIQRELSYNEQFF
TRBV5-1	once	TRBD1	TRBJ2-7	TGCGCCAACAGTGGGGGACAGGGGAACTACGAGCAGTACTTC	CANSGGQGNYEQYF
TRBV20-1	NA	TRBD1	TRBJ1-2	TGCAGTGCCGGAGCCAGGGGGGCCTATGGCTACACCTTC	CSAGARGAYGYTF
TRBV5-1	NA	NA	TRBJ2-3	TGCGCCAGCACCCGAGACATCACAGATACGCAGTATTTT	CASTRDITDTQYF
TRBV11-2	many	TRBD2	TRBJ2-2	TGTGCCAGCAGCTTAAGCGGGACTAGCAGAACCGGGGAGCTGTTTTTT	CASSLSGTSRTGELFF
TRBV11-1	NA	NA	TRBJ2-7	TGTGCCTGCAGCTCAGAACGGACAGACAATGAGCAGTACTTC	CACSSERTDNEQYF
TRBV29-1	NA	NA	TRBJ2-1	TGCAGTGTTGAAGGACAGTCCGATGAGCAGTCCTTC	CSVEGQSDEQSF
TRBV5-1	NA	TRBD2	TRBJ2-2	TGCGCCAGCAGCTGGACTAGCGGGAGCCCGAAGACCGGGGAGCTGTTTTTT	CASSWTSGSPKTGELFF
TRBV25-1	NA	TRBD1	TRBJ1-1	TGTGCCAGCAGTGGCTACCAGGGGGGCGCGGATGAAGCTTTCTTT	CASSGYQGGADEAFF
TRBV6-2/TRBV6-3	many	NA	TRBJ2-7	TGTGCCAGCAGACAACTAGCTCCGGGCTCCTACGAGCAGTACTTC	CASRQLAPGSYEQYF
TRBV5-1	NA	NA	TRBJ2-7	TGCGCCATCAGCTTGTCAGGGACCCTTGTCGGTTCCGAGCAGCACTTC	CAISLSGTLVGSEQHF
TRBV12-3/TRBV12-4	many	NA	TRBJ1-5	TGTGCCAGCAGTTTGGAAAGGAATCAGCCCCAGCATTTT	CASSLERNQPQHF
TRBV29-1	NA	NA	TRBJ2-1	TGCAGCGTTGAAGATATAGGCCGCGGAAATGAGCAGTTCTTC	CSVEDIGRGNEQFF
TRBV6-1	many	NA	TRBJ1-2	TGTGCCAGCAGTCCTTTAGGCCCCAACTATGGCTACACCTTC	CASSPLGPNYGYTF
TRBV12-3/TRBV12-4	NA	NA	TRBJ2-7	TGTGTCAGCAGTCCCGGCCAGGGGATCCACAAGCAGTACTTC	CVSSPGQGIHKQYF
TRBV5-4	many	NA	TRBJ2-7	TGTGCCAGCAGCTTGGATCAGGACCGCTACGAGCAGTACTTC	CASSLDQDRYEQYF
TRBV6-1	NA	NA	TRBJ1-5	TGTGCCAGCAGTGCCCGGGGACAAAACCAGCCCCAGCACTTT	CASSARGQNQPQHF
TRBV6-6	many	NA	TRBJ2-1	TGTGCCAGCAGTTACGGGTCTGCGGTGACGTCCGGTGAGCAGTTCTTC	CASSYGSAVTSGEQFF
TRBV7-8	NA	NA	TRBJ2-3	TGTGCCAGTAACCCCGTGGACGGGGGCACAGATACGCAGTATTTT	CASNPVDGGTDTQYF
TRBV12-3/TRBV12-4	NA	TRBD1	TRBJ1-2	TGTGCCAGCGGTAAGACAGGGGCGCTTAACTATGGCTACACCTTC	CASGKTGALNYGYTF
TRBV6-1	NA	TRBD2	TRBJ2-7	TGTGCCAGCACTACTAGCGCACAGGAGGGAGGCGAGCAGTACTTC	CASTTSAQEGGEQYF
TRBV29-1	NA	NA	TRBJ1-1	TGCAGCGTCGTGGGGGATTTCGGCATTGAAGCTTTCTTT	CSVVGDFGIEAFF
TRBV6-1	many	NA	TRBJ1-5	TGTGCCAGCAGCAATGACAGCCCCTGGCCCCAGCATTTT	CASSNDSPWPQHF
TRBV21-1	NA	NA	TRBJ2-5	TGTGCCAGCAGCAATGACAGCCAAGAGACCCAGTACTTC	CASSNDSQETQYF
TRBV6-5	once	NA	TRBJ1-6	TGTGCCAGCAGTACACCCCTCGAGAATTCACTCCTCCACTTT	CASSTPLENSLLHF
TRBV6-6	NA	NA	TRBJ1-2	TGTGCCAGCAGTGCTACTCGTGAGATGGATGGTTACACCTTC	CASSATREMDGYTF
TRBV4-1	few	TRBD2	TRBJ2-7	TGCGTCAGTAGCCAAGGAAACGCGGGGGGGGACGAGCAGTACTTC	CVSSQGNAGGDEQYF
TRBV29-1	NA	NA	TRBJ2-1	TGCAGTCGTAGTTATAATGAGCAGTTCTTC	CSRSYNEQFF
TRBV2	many	NA	TRBJ1-1	TGTGCCAGCAGTCCTTGGGACGGGAACACTGAAGCTTTCTTT	CASSPWDGNTEAFF
TRBV2	NA	NA	TRBJ2-1	TGTGCCAGGTCCGGGACGCGCAATGGGCAGTTCTTC	CARSGTRNGQFF
TRBV20-1	NA	NA	TRBJ2-1	TGCAGTGAGCGTGGTCCAGCTTCAAATGAGCAGTTCTTC	CSERGPASNEQFF
TRBV6-5	once	NA	TRBJ2-7	TGTGCCAGCAATTCGAACACTGGTTCCTACGAGCAGTACTTC	CASNSNTGSYEQYF
TRBV28	once	TRBD1	TRBJ1-5	TGTGCCAGCAGTGAGGACAGGGCAAATCAGCCCCAGCATTTT	CASSEDRANQPQHF
TRBV5-1	NA	NA	TRBJ1-5	TGCGTCACCCGTGCACCCGGACACGCGTATCAGCCCCAGCATTTT	CVTRAPGHAYQPQHF
TRBV20-1	many	NA	TRBJ2-4	TGCAGTGCTAGGGACGAAGCCAAAAACATTCAGTACTTC	CSARDEAKNIQYF